The 6 T cell receptor beta chains listed next were all sequenced from one sample in a study of blood T cell repertoires in COVID-19. Produced via immunoSEQ multiplex PCR; TCRdb's table is partial and in-frame only. This table has around 60,000 clones, more than 80% appearing once. The sample was peripheral blood. The receptors here all came from a woman aged 60-70 years with COVID-19, enrolled during active disease.

The CDR3 DNA reads as TGCGCCAGCAGTGAGTCGGGGGGGAAGAGGTACGAGCAGTACTTC. The encoded protein is CASSESGGKRYEQYF. The chain is built from TRBV10-1 and TRBJ2-7; 7 positions match TRBD2. CDR1 and CDR2 from the germline V gene are WNHNN and SYGVQD (reference sequence). The V and J ends lost 0 bases and 4 bases, in that order; junction bases with no gene match: 6. This CDR3 is 15 amino acids long.

The CDR3: CASRQGADNSPLHF. The CDR3 region has the DNA TGTGCCAGCAGACAGGGGGCCGATAATTCACCCCTCCACTTT. The chain is built from TRBV27 and TRBJ1-6; 9 bases fit TRBD1. Germline lookup yields CDR1 MNHEY and CDR2 SMNVEV (reference sequence). V shed 6 bases, J shed 5 bases, and the junction held 2 bases outside the gene matches. There are 14 residues in the CDR3.

The CDR3 reads CASSYSMRNDYNEQFF. The CDR3 DNA reads as TGTGCCAGCAGTTACTCGATGCGGAATGATTACAATGAGCAGTTCTTC. The genes are TRBV6-6 and TRBJ2-1; D gene uncertain. V lost 0 bases to trimming and J lost 4 bases, with 13 bases between them. Germline V lookup: CDR1 MNHNY, CDR2 SVGAGI (reference sequence). The CDR3 extends over 16 amino acids.

This clone was counted once. Written as DNA, the CDR3 is TGTGCCTGGAGTGCAGGGGGCGGGTATGGCTACACCTTC. It translates to CAWSAGGGYGYTF. The J gene is TRBJ1-2, the V gene TRBV30; 8 positions agree with TRBD1. This CDR3 spans 13 amino acids. Germline V lookup: CDR1 GTSNPN, CDR2 SVGIG (reference sequence). V trimming: 1 base; J trimming: 5 bases; junction bases outside the gene matches: 3.

The chain is built from TRBV5-6 and TRBJ1-2, with a weak D call TRBD1 (6 bases). This CDR3 contains 16 residues. V gave up 2 bases and J gave up 6 bases, with 20 bases separating them. CDR1 and CDR2 (germline): SGHDT, YYEEEE. The CDR3, as DNA: TGTGCCAGCAGCTTAACGACAGGCACGAATTTTGATGGCTACACCTTC. Its translation is CASSLTTGTNFDGYTF.

This chain joins TRBV15 and TRBJ1-4; D possibly corresponds to TRBD1 (5 bases). CDR1 and CDR2 from the germline V gene are LNHNV and YYDKDF (reference sequence). This CDR3 spans 15 amino acids. Trimming cost V 0 bases and J 8 bases, with 13 bases left between them. The CDR3 DNA follows: TGTGCCACCAGCAGAGATCTACAGGCAGGGGAAAAACTGTTTTTT. Translated: CATSRDLQAGEKLFF.